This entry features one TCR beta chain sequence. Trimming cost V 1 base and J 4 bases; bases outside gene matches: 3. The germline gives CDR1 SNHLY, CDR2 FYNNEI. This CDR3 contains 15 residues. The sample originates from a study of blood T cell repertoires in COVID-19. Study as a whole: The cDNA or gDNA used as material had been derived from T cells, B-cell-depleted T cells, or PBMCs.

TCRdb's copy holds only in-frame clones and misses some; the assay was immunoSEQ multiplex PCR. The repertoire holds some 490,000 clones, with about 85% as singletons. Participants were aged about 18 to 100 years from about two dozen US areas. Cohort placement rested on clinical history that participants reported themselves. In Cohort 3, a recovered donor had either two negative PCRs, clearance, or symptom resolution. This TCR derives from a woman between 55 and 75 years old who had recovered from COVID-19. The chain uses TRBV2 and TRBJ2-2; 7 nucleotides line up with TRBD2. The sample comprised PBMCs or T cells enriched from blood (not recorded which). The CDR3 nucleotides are TGTGCCAGCAGTGAAGAACGGGGGGTCACCGGGGAGCTGTTTTTT. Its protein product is CASSEERGVTGELFF.